The 26 T cell receptor beta chains given below trace back to one sample, sequenced in a study of Ad26.COV2.S vaccination and SARS-CoV-2 variants. Data came from immunoSEQ multiplex PCR; TCRdb stores just in-frame clones and leaves some out. The data show over 400,000 clones, roughly 90% seen once. The treatment is: approximately 18 received Ad26.COV2.S at low or high dose, single or two shots; roughly five received placebo; per-sample allocation not given. At day 63 after the first vaccine or placebo injection, samples were drawn. The sequencing here drew on peripheral blood, taken in a trial of Ad26.COV2.S vaccine versus placebo. The receptors here all came from a person between 18 and 60 years old who received the Ad26.COV2.S COVID-19 vaccine or a placebo.

J is TRBJ2-1 and V is TRBV6-5; no definite D call. The CDR3 covers 13 residues. The V and J ends lost 2 bases and 3 bases respectively, with 5 bases between them. Germline CDR1 reads MNHEY; CDR2 reads SVGAGI. The DNA of the CDR3 is TGTGCCAGCAGTTACGGGGACTACAATGAGCAGTTCTTC. Translating gives CASSYGDYNEQFF.

The genes are TRBV9 and TRBJ2-1; D is possibly TRBD1 (7 bases). The CDR3 is 16 amino acids. V lost 3 bases and J lost 0, with 13 bases in between. Germline V lookup: CDR1 SGDLS, CDR2 YYNGEE. The CDR3 loop reads CASSARGQHSYNEQFF. DNA of the CDR3: TGTGCCAGCAGCGCGCGGGGACAGCACTCCTACAATGAGCAGTTCTTC. Supplemented by reference TRBV9 and TRBJ2-1, the full variable domain reads DSGVTQTPKHLITATGQRVTLRCSPRSGDLSVYWYQQSLDQGLQFLIQYYNGEERAKGNILERFSAQQFPDLHSELNLSSLELGDSALYFCASSARGQHSYNEQFFGPGTRLTVL.

For the CDR3, the DNA is TGTGCCAGCAGATGGGGGGTAACTGAAGCTTTCTTT. Translating it yields CASRWGVTEAFF. The chain has TRBV12-3 or TRBV12-4 and TRBJ1-1; a weak D match, TRBD1 (5 bases). Trimming shortened V by 6 bases and J by 5 bases, and 10 bases separated the two germline ends. The CDR3 has 12 residues.

This chain joins TRBV7-9 and TRBJ1-1; D not certain. Trimming left V 5 bases short and J 1 base short, with 14 bases between. Per germline, CDR1 SEHNR and CDR2 FQNEAQ (reference sequence). The CDR3 covers 15 residues. CDR3 sequence reads: CASSSHRVKNTEAFF. CDR3 DNA: TGTGCCAGCAGCAGCCACAGAGTAAAGAACACTGAAGCTTTCTTT.

This chain connects TRBV7-6 to TRBJ2-3; TRBD2 agrees at 10 bases. CDR1 and CDR2 (germline): SGHVS, FNYEAQ. This CDR3 region has 16 residues. V lost 1 base and J lost 2; bases outside the gene matches: 3. This chain's CDR3 is CASSLEAGGFTDTQYF. The CDR3 nucleotides read TGTGCCAGCAGCTTAGAAGCGGGGGGGTTCACAGATACGCAGTATTTT.

This clone appeared a single time. The chain is built from TRBV19 and TRBJ1-1, with 7 bases identical to TRBD1. This CDR3 comprises 14 residues. From germline, CDR1 is LNHDA and CDR2 SQIVND (reference sequence). The ends lost 5 bases at V and 4 bases at J; junction bases unmatched: 7. CDR3 sequence reads: CASSAQTGVTEAFF. CDR3 bases: TGTGCCAGTAGTGCCCAAACAGGGGTCACTGAAGCTTTCTTT.

The rearrangement joins TRBV7-7 to TRBJ2-2; no reliable D call. Trimming pared 6 bases from V and 5 bases from J, leaving 10 bases between. The CDR3 is 13 amino acids. The germline V gene encodes CDR1 SSHAT and CDR2 FNYEAQ (reference sequence). For the CDR3, the DNA is TGTGCCAGCAGTCTTCAACAGACCGGGGAGCTGTTTTTT. It yields the protein CASSLQQTGELFF.

The chain combines TRBV5-6 with TRBJ1-1; 8 positions agree with TRBD1. This CDR3 has 13 residues. V dropped 3 bases and J dropped 11; count of bases not matched to a gene: 9. Germline CDR1 SGHDT, CDR2 YYEEEE. The CDR3 spells CASSSGTGLMAFF. DNA for the CDR3: TGTGCCAGCAGCTCCGGGACAGGTCTTATGGCTTTCTTT.

In this sample, this clone turned up once. The chain is built from TRBV7-2 and TRBJ2-2; D possibly uses TRBD1 or TRBD2 (6 bases each). The CDR3 covers 13 residues. Trimming removed 8 bases from V and 4 bases from J, with 11 bases in between. Germline assignment: CDR1 SGHTA and CDR2 FQGNSA. CDR3 region: CASGGRRTGELFF. For the CDR3, the DNA is TGTGCCAGCGGGGGGCGGCGCACCGGGGAGCTGTTTTTT.

The rearrangement joins TRBV7-9 to TRBJ2-5; 7 bases are shared with TRBD1. Germline lookup yields CDR1 SEHNR and CDR2 FQNEAQ (reference sequence). This CDR3 has 14 residues. V was clipped by 5 bases and J by 0 bases; unmatched bases: 3. The CDR3 sequence is CASSATGNQETQYF. CDR3 nucleotide sequence: TGTGCCAGCAGCGCGACAGGGAACCAAGAGACCCAGTACTTC.

The rearrangement links TRBV3-1 (or the pseudogene TRBV3-2) to TRBJ2-3, with TRBD2 identical over 12 bases. V trimming: 2 bases; J trimming: 4 bases; junction bases outside the gene matches: 4. This CDR3 is built from 16 residues. Germline assignment: CDR1 LGHDT and CDR2 YNNKEL (reference sequence). As DNA, the CDR3 is TGTGCCAGCAGCCAAAGGACTAGCGGGGTCGCAGATACGCAGTATTTT. Its protein is CASSQRTSGVADTQYF.

The V and J genes are TRBV5-4 and TRBJ2-7; D is unclear. The germline V gene has CDR1 SGHNT and CDR2 YYREEE (reference sequence). The V end lost 1 base, the J end lost 2 bases, and 10 bases lay between the germline ends. This CDR3 is built from 14 residues. The CDR3 loop reads CASSLMIGTYEQYF. CDR3 in DNA: TGTGCCAGCAGCTTGATGATAGGGACCTACGAGCAGTACTTC. Full variable domain (missing parts from reference TRBV5-4 and TRBJ2-7): ETGVTQSPTHLIKTRGQQVTLRCSSQSGHNTVSWYQQALGQGPQFIFQYYREEENGRGNFPPRFSGLQFPNYSSELNVNALELDDSALYLCASSLMIGTYEQYFGPGTRLTVT.

J is TRBJ1-1 and V is TRBV28; a weak D match, TRBD1 (5 bases). Trimming cost V 8 bases and J 0 bases, with 19 bases left between them. CDR1 is MDHEN and CDR2 is SYDVKM in the germline V gene. CDR3 size: 16 residues. As DNA, the CDR3 is TGTGCCAGCTCAGATGTCCGACAGTACATGAACACTGAAGCTTTCTTT. Protein product: CASSDVRQYMNTEAFF.

This clone turned up a few times. The V gene is TRBV4-3, the J gene TRBJ1-1; perhaps TRBD1 as D (6 bases). The V gene's germline CDR1 is LGHNA and CDR2 YSLEER. The CDR3 has 14 amino acids. Trimming left V 4 bases short and J 1 base short, with 10 bases between. CDR3 sequence reads: CASSLGQKNTEAFF. In DNA, the CDR3 is TGCGCCAGCAGCCTCGGACAGAAGAACACTGAAGCTTTCTTT.

The genes are TRBV24-1 and TRBJ2-2; D unclear. Germline loops: CDR1 KGHDR, CDR2 SFDVKD. V was cut by 3 bases and J by 7 bases, with 14 bases left in between. The CDR3 runs 15 residues. CDR3 coding DNA: TGTGCCACCAGTGATCCTCAGGAGTTGGGCGGGGAGCTGTTTTTT. Protein product: CATSDPQELGGELFF.

This rearrangement joins TRBV28 to TRBJ2-1; D is uncertain. CDR3 size: 14 residues. V was cut by 6 bases and J by 0 bases, with 9 bases left in between. Germline V lookup: CDR1 MDHEN, CDR2 SYDVKM. The CDR3 region is CASSGLSSYNEQFF. Written as DNA, the CDR3 is TGTGCCAGCAGCGGGCTGAGCTCCTACAATGAGCAGTTCTTC.

J is TRBJ1-5 and V is TRBV12-5, with 7 bases identical to TRBD1. This CDR3 region has 16 residues. The germline gives CDR1 LGHNT, CDR2 FRNRAP. The V segment lost 7 bases and the J segment 3 bases; nucleotides outside the gene matches: 12. The CDR3: CASEWEGAIANQPQHF. CDR3 in DNA: TGTGCTAGTGAATGGGAGGGGGCGATAGCCAATCAGCCCCAGCATTTT. The whole variable domain, filled in from reference TRBV12-5 and TRBJ1-5, reads DARVTQTPRHKVTEMGQEVTMRCQPILGHNTVFWYRQTMMQGLELLAYFRNRAPLDDSGMPKDRFSAEMPDATLATLKIQPSEPRDSAVYFCASEWEGAIANQPQHFGDGTRLSIL.

The chain uses TRBV6-5 and TRBJ1-4; 10 positions agree with TRBD1. V trimming: 6 bases; J trimming: 5 bases; junction bases outside the gene matches: 6. The CDR3 spans 15 residues. Germline assignment: CDR1 MNHEY and CDR2 SVGAGI. CDR3 in amino acids: CASSRDRGPNEKLFF. CDR3 DNA: TGTGCCAGCAGCAGGGACAGGGGACCGAATGAAAAACTGTTTTTT.

The V call is TRBV4-3, the J call TRBJ1-3; tentative D call: TRBD1 (6 bases). Trimming took off 4 bases at V and 2 bases at J, with 9 bases between the two ends. The CDR3 totals 14 residues. Germline CDR1 is LGHNA and CDR2 is YSLEER. The DNA of the CDR3 is TGCGCCAGCAGCCCGACAGGCGCTGGAAACACCATATATTTT. This gives the protein CASSPTGAGNTIYF.

This clone was detected only once. V and J are TRBV18 and TRBJ2-7, with D uncertain. Germline-derived CDR1 and CDR2 are KGHSH and LQKENI. Trimming took 3 bases from V and 4 from J, leaving 16 bases between them. This CDR3 is 15 amino acids long. The DNA of the CDR3 is TGTGCCAGCTCACCCTCGGCAGGCCCTCTATACGAGCAGTACTTC. Encoded protein: CASSPSAGPLYEQYF.

J is TRBJ1-2 and V is TRBV6-5; D unclear. The germline V gene encodes CDR1 MNHEY and CDR2 SVGAGI. Trimming cost V 2 bases and J 8 bases, with 18 bases left between them. This CDR3 has 15 residues. The CDR3 DNA reads as TGTGCCAGCAGTTACGCAGAAACTCCATCTCGAGGCTACACCTTC. Its translation is CASSYAETPSRGYTF.

J is TRBJ2-5 and V is TRBV9; TRBD1 or TRBD2 may be the D gene (6 bases each). CDR3 length equals 14 residues. The germline gives CDR1 SGDLS, CDR2 YYNGEE. Between the trimmed V and J ends, which lost 6 bases and 4 bases, there was a span of 16 bases. The CDR3 DNA sequence: TGTGCCAGCAACCCGGGGGCTGCCCCAGAGACCCAGTACTTC. This encodes CASNPGAAPETQYF.

CDR3: CATSDTGTSDTQYF. The CDR3, as DNA: TGTGCCACCAGTGACACTGGGACTTCAGATACGCAGTATTTT. This chain connects TRBV24-1 to TRBJ2-3; TRBD2 is a possible D gene (6 bases). V lost 4 bases and J 4 bases, leaving 11 bases between the germline ends. Germline values: CDR1 KGHDR, CDR2 SFDVKD. This CDR3 has 14 residues.

The J gene is TRBJ1-1, the V gene TRBV29-1; D gene ambiguous. This CDR3 comprises 13 residues. The V gene's germline CDR1 is SQVTM and CDR2 ANQGSEA. V gave up 4 bases and J gave up 1 base, with 10 bases separating them. CDR3 residues: CSVVGQENTEAFF. In DNA, the CDR3 is TGCAGCGTTGTCGGGCAGGAGAACACTGAAGCTTTCTTT.

A note on this clone: The sample holds other DNA sequences that translate to the same CDR3. This rearrangement joins TRBV6-2 or TRBV6-3 to TRBJ1-5, with D maybe TRBD1 (6 bases). Germline CDR1 is MNHEY and CDR2 is SVGEGT. V was pared by 4 bases and J by 2 bases, with 9 bases between. This CDR3 region has 14 residues. This chain's CDR3 is CASSLQGGNQPQHF. DNA for the CDR3: TGTGCCAGCAGTTTACAGGGTGGCAATCAGCCCCAGCATTTT.

The genes are TRBV12-3 or TRBV12-4 and TRBJ2-5, with unresolved D. The CDR3 has 11 amino acids. Trimming cost V 3 bases and J 5 bases, with 4 bases left between them. CDR3 sequence (DNA): TGTGCCAGCAGTTTTGCCGAGACCCAGTACTTC. Encoded protein: CASSFAETQYF.